The next 32 T cell receptor beta chains were all read from a single sample in a study of cytomegalovirus exposure and HLA in healthy donors. PCR used 60 Vbeta primers and 13 Jbeta primers. Method: immunoSEQ multiplex PCR; TCRdb's copy keeps in-frame clones and lacks some. The table shows about 130,000 clones, with roughly 83% occurring only once. Sequencing used PBMCs. These receptors came from a girl aged 2 to 10 in good health and CMV-seronegative.

The chain couples TRBV4-3 to TRBJ2-5, with a tentative D call TRBD1 (5 bases). The V gene lost 3 bases and the J gene lost 2 bases, with 13 bases spanning the gap. The CDR3 totals 15 residues. The V gene's germline CDR1 is LGHNA and CDR2 YSLEER. The CDR3 sequence is CASSHSWTYQETQYF. Written as DNA, the CDR3 is TGCGCCAGCAGCCATTCCTGGACATATCAAGAGACCCAGTACTTC.

The rearrangement joins TRBV7-2 to TRBJ2-3; 9 bases line up with TRBD2. The CDR3 covers 16 residues. CDR1 is SGHTA and CDR2 is FQGNSA in the germline V gene. Trimming cost V 9 bases and J 2 bases; bases outside gene matches: 12. The CDR3 sequence: CASTEGGRGITDTQYF. The CDR3 region has the DNA TGTGCCAGTACCGAAGGCGGGAGGGGTATCACAGATACGCAGTATTTT.

The chain couples TRBV11-2 to TRBJ2-2; 10 bases are a match to TRBD2. Germline CDR1 is SGHAT and CDR2 is FQNNGV. This CDR3 region has 17 residues. The V and J ends lost 5 bases and 1 base, in that order; junction bases with no gene match: 7. The CDR3 region is CASSPWTSGGNTGELFF. The CDR3, as DNA: TGTGCCAGCAGCCCGTGGACTAGCGGAGGGAACACCGGGGAGCTGTTTTTT.

This clone has more than one count but fewer than ten. The rearrangement joins TRBV30 to TRBJ2-1, with D possibly TRBD1 on 6 matching bases. The CDR3 loop spans 14 amino acids. Germline V gene sequence: CDR1 GTSNPN, CDR2 SVGIG (reference sequence). In nucleotides, the CDR3 is TGTGCTTGGGGCACAGGGAGCTCCTACAATGAGCAGTTCTTC. It is translated as CAWGTGSSYNEQFF. Full variable domain (outside the CDR3, taken from reference TRBV30 and TRBJ2-1): SQTIHQWPATLVQPVGSPLSLECTVEGTSNPNLYWYRQAAGRGLQLLFYSVGIGQISSEVPQNLSASRPQDRQFILSSKKLLLSDSGFYLCAWGTGSSYNEQFFGPGTRLTVL.

The rearrangement uses TRBV7-9 and TRBJ1-2; 9 nucleotides align to TRBD1. The CDR3 is 15 residues long. J gave up 5 bases and V 1 base, and 5 bases lay outside the gene matches. Germline assignment: CDR1 SEHNR and CDR2 FQNEAQ (reference sequence). CDR3 residues: CASSLGDRAYYGYTF. The CDR3 region has the DNA TGTGCCAGCAGCTTAGGGGACAGGGCGTATTATGGCTACACCTTC. Looking up the rest from reference TRBV7-9 and TRBJ1-2 gives the full variable domain: DTGVSQNPRHKITKRGQNVTFRCDPISEHNRLYWYRQTLGQGPEFLTYFQNEAQLEKSRLLSDRFSAERPKGSFSTLEIQRTEQGDSAMYLCASSLGDRAYYGYTFGSGTRLTVV.

This clone was recorded a few times. The rearrangement joins TRBV2 to TRBJ1-2, with 7 positions matching TRBD1. Per the germline V gene, CDR1 is SNHLY and CDR2 is FYNNEI. J gave up 4 bases and V 3 bases, and 5 bases lay outside the gene matches. There are 14 residues in the CDR3. In DNA form, the CDR3 reads TGTGCCAGCAGTGATGAGGGACAGCCCTATGGCTACACCTTC. This translates into CASSDEGQPYGYTF.

The chain links TRBV25-1 to TRBJ2-7, with D perhaps TRBD1 (6 bases). V was pared by 3 bases and J by 6 bases, with 18 bases between. The CDR3 has 15 amino acids. CDR1 is MGHDK and CDR2 is SYGVNS in the germline V gene. CDR3 protein: CASSDWDMVRGEQYF. CDR3 sequence (DNA): TGTGCCAGCAGTGACTGGGACATGGTAAGAGGCGAGCAGTACTTC.

This clone has only one observation. The chain has TRBV6-5 and TRBJ2-7, with 7 bases aligning to TRBD1. The germline gives CDR1 MNHEY, CDR2 SVGAGI. Trimming cost V 0 bases and J 6 bases; bases outside gene matches: 5. The CDR3 loop spans 14 amino acids. The CDR3 protein is CASSYSGGGFEQYF. The CDR3 DNA follows: TGTGCCAGCAGTTACTCAGGGGGCGGCTTCGAGCAGTACTTC.

This chain connects TRBV19 to TRBJ1-2; 8 bases align to TRBD1. Per germline, CDR1 LNHDA and CDR2 SQIVND (reference sequence). Losses at the gene ends were 6 bases for V and 6 bases for J; bases not matched to a gene: 6. The CDR3 runs 13 residues. The DNA for the CDR3 is TGTGCCAGTAGCCCGGACAGGGTCGATGGCTACACCTTC. Translated: CASSPDRVDGYTF.

Note on this clone: One end of the junction does not line up with germline, which may come from a read error. The CDR3 DNA reads as TGCGCCAGCAGCTCAGGGGGCTCTAATGAAGAACTGTTTTTT. Protein product: CASSSGGSNEELFF. This chain uses TRBV5-1 with TRBJ1-4; TRBD1 matches at 8 bases. The CDR3 runs 14 residues. Looked up from germline, CDR1 is SGHRS and CDR2 is YFSETQ.

This clone was observed a few times. V is TRBV13 and J is TRBJ2-1, with D possibly TRBD2 on 6 matching bases. Trimming took off 5 bases at V and 9 bases at J, with 14 bases between the two ends. The CDR3 contains 13 residues. From germline, CDR1 is PRHDT and CDR2 FYEKMQ (reference sequence). The CDR3 is CASSTQRVFEQFF. CDR3 sequence (DNA): TGTGCCAGCAGCACACAGCGGGTTTTTGAGCAGTTCTTC.

The count of this clone is one. The chain carries TRBV4-2 and TRBJ2-5, with 11 bases matching TRBD2. The J call may be mistaken, given a closer DNA end match to TRBJ2-7. The CDR3 spans 17 residues. Germline V gives CDR1 LGHNA, CDR2 YNFKEQ. CDR3 residues: CASSQTGTSGNSYEQYF. CDR3 nucleotides: TGTGCCAGCAGCCAAACCGGGACTAGCGGAAACTCCTACGAGCAGTACTTC.

With respect to this clone: This CDR3 is also generated by other DNA sequences in the sample. The chain uses TRBV5-1 and TRBJ2-3; TRBD2 matches 8 bases. The germline CDR1 and CDR2 sequences are SGHRS and YFSETQ. Trimming took 2 bases from V and 3 from J; bases not matched to a gene: 8. The CDR3 has 16 amino acids. Written as DNA, the CDR3 is TGCGCCAGCAGCTTAGGACTAGCAGGAGAAACAGATACGCAGTATTTT. Encoded protein: CASSLGLAGETDTQYF.

The rearrangement uses TRBV14 and TRBJ1-1, with D maybe TRBD1 (5 bases). CDR1 is SGHDN, CDR2 FVKESK, per germline. There are 17 residues in the CDR3. The V end lost 3 bases, the J end lost 0 bases, and 17 bases lay between the germline ends. In DNA, the CDR3 is TGTGCCAGCAGCCAGCCCTTAGGGGAGGCCATGAACACTGAAGCTTTCTTT. It is translated as CASSQPLGEAMNTEAFF.

The chain uses TRBV4-1 and TRBJ2-1, with unresolved D. The germline V gene has CDR1 MGHRA and CDR2 YSYEKL. V shed 3 bases and J shed 0 bases, with 9 bases lying between them. CDR3 length: 15 amino acids. DNA of the CDR3: TGCGCCAGCAGCCATAACTTGCTCTCCTACAATGAGCAGTTCTTC. Translation gives CASSHNLLSYNEQFF.

The CDR3 reads CASMPGGTYEQYF. The DNA of the CDR3 is TGTGCCAGCATGCCGGGGGGCACCTACGAGCAGTACTTC. The chain has TRBV2 and TRBJ2-7; D may be TRBD2 (7 bases). Germline CDR1 is SNHLY and CDR2 is FYNNEI. Trimming pared 7 bases from V and 2 bases from J, leaving 12 bases between. CDR3 length equals 13 residues.

The rearrangement uses TRBV7-2 and TRBJ2-1; 7 positions agree with TRBD2. Germline CDR1 reads SGHTA; CDR2 reads FQGNSA. The CDR3 is 14 residues long. Unmatched junction bases numbered 7, after V lost 2 bases and J lost 9 bases. The CDR3 coding sequence is TGTGCCAGCAGCTTAACAGGACTAGTAAGTGAGCAGTTCTTC. It is translated as CASSLTGLVSEQFF.

The chain employs TRBV10-3 and TRBJ2-5; TRBD2 matches 8 bases. The CDR3 is 14 amino acids. With 11 bases clipped from V and 5 bases from J, the junction kept 13 bases outside the gene matches. Germline V gives CDR1 ENHRY, CDR2 SYGVKD. As DNA, the CDR3 is TGTGCCGTCGGGAGGGAGCCCGGAGGGGAGACCCAGTACTTC. Its translation: CAVGREPGGETQYF.

This clone appeared once. The chain joins TRBV6-6 to TRBJ1-5; D possibly corresponds to TRBD1 (5 bases). The CDR3 contains 12 residues. Trimming pared 4 bases from V and 8 bases from J, leaving 9 bases between. The V gene's germline CDR1 is MNHNY and CDR2 SVGAGI (reference sequence). The CDR3 DNA is TGTGCCAGCAGTTCCCAGGGTAAGCCCCAGCATTTT. It is translated as CASSSQGKPQHF.

The chain joins TRBV4-3 to TRBJ2-7; D perhaps matches TRBD1 (6 bases). Trimming pared 0 bases from V and 3 bases from J, leaving 12 bases between. The CDR3 runs 15 residues. Looked up from germline, CDR1 is LGHNA and CDR2 is YSLEER. The CDR3: CASSQDIQGNYEQYF. The CDR3 nucleotides read TGCGCCAGCAGCCAAGATATACAGGGAAACTACGAGCAGTACTTC.

This CDR3 is CASSFEGFQETQYF. The CDR3 bases are TGTGCCAGCAGCTTCGAGGGCTTCCAAGAGACCCAGTACTTC. The V call is TRBV7-9, the J call TRBJ2-5, with D possibly TRBD2 on 5 matching bases. This CDR3 is 14 amino acids long. Trimming shortened V by 3 bases and J by 1 base, and 9 bases separated the two germline ends. Per the germline V gene, CDR1 is SEHNR and CDR2 is FQNEAQ (reference sequence). Full variable domain (missing parts from reference TRBV7-9 and TRBJ2-5): DTGVSQNPRHKITKRGQNVTFRCDPISEHNRLYWYRQTLGQGPEFLTYFQNEAQLEKSRLLSDRFSAERPKGSFSTLEIQRTEQGDSAMYLCASSFEGFQETQYFGPGTRLLVL.

V is TRBV7-2 and J is TRBJ2-2; tentatively, D is TRBD1 (6 bases). CDR1 SGHTA and CDR2 FQGNSA come from the germline V gene. The length of the CDR3 is 16 residues. V lost 6 bases, J lost 0 bases, and 14 bases lay in between. The CDR3 DNA sequence: TGTGCCAGCAGGACCGGGACACAAGCGAACACCGGGGAGCTGTTTTTT. It yields the protein CASRTGTQANTGELFF. The entire variable domain, with the rest obtained from reference TRBV7-2 and TRBJ2-2, is as follows: GAGVSQSPSNKVTEKGKDVELRCDPISGHTALYWYRQSLGQGLEFLIYFQGNSAPDKSGLPSDRFSAERTGGSVSTLTIQRTQQEDSAVYLCASRTGTQANTGELFFGEGSRLTVL.

The chain couples TRBV27 to TRBJ1-6; 8 bases match TRBD1. V shed 0 bases and J 13 bases; nucleotides not matched to a gene: 8. Germline V gene sequence: CDR1 MNHEY, CDR2 SMNVEV (reference sequence). CDR3 length equals 15 residues. The CDR3 coding sequence is TGTGCCAGCAGTTTATCGACAGGGGTGAGTGTTCCCCTCCACTTT. Translating gives CASSLSTGVSVPLHF.

J is TRBJ2-1 and V is TRBV19; perhaps TRBD2 as D (5 bases). V lost 2 bases, J lost 2 bases, and 13 bases lay in between. This CDR3 is 16 amino acids long. Looked up from germline, CDR1 is LNHDA and CDR2 is SQIVND (reference sequence). The CDR3 DNA sequence: TGTGCCAGTAGTATACAAGGCGGGCTGGCCTACAATGAGCAGTTCTTC. Its translation is CASSIQGGLAYNEQFF. Filled out from reference TRBV19 and TRBJ2-1, the complete variable domain reads DGGITQSPKYLFRKEGQNVTLSCEQNLNHDAMYWYRQDPGQGLRLIYYSQIVNDFQKGDIAEGYSVSREKKESFPLTVTSAQKNPTAFYLCASSIQGGLAYNEQFFGPGTRLTVL.

The gene calls are TRBV9 and TRBJ2-2; D is ambiguous. Trimming left V 2 bases short and J 1 base short, with 18 bases between. CDR3 size: 18 residues. Germline-derived CDR1 and CDR2 are SGDLS and YYNGEE. The CDR3 region is CASSVLNYPTLNTGELFF. In DNA, the CDR3 is TGTGCCAGCAGCGTTTTAAACTACCCCACACTGAACACCGGGGAGCTGTTTTTT.

V and J are TRBV28 and TRBJ2-5; 11 bases are a match to TRBD2. V was clipped by 2 bases and J by 4 bases; unmatched bases: 6. From germline, CDR1 is MDHEN and CDR2 SYDVKM. CDR3 length equals 16 residues. This CDR3 is CASSLGGSGRGETQYF. Here the CDR3 DNA reads TGTGCCAGCAGTTTAGGGGGTAGCGGGAGGGGAGAGACCCAGTACTTC.

This chain connects TRBV7-3 to TRBJ2-1, with a possible D match to TRBD1 (5 bases). V gave up 1 base and J gave up 1 base, with 14 bases separating them. Germline values: CDR1 SGHTA, CDR2 FQGTGA. CDR3 length: 17 amino acids. The CDR3 is CASSLKYGPGSYNEQFF. Here the CDR3 DNA reads TGTGCCAGCAGCTTAAAGTATGGCCCAGGGTCCTACAATGAGCAGTTCTTC. The variable domain in full, completed from reference TRBV7-3 and TRBJ2-1, reads GAGVSQTPSNKVTEKGKYVELRCDPISGHTALYWYRQSLGQGPEFLIYFQGTGAADDSGLPNDRFFAVRPEGSVSTLKIQRTERGDSAVYLCASSLKYGPGSYNEQFFGPGTRLTVL.

V is TRBV19 and J is TRBJ2-5; the match to TRBD1 covers 9 bases. J was trimmed by 2 bases and V by 4 bases; bases with no gene match: 8. The CDR3 runs to 16 residues. Looked up from germline, CDR1 is LNHDA and CDR2 is SQIVND (reference sequence). The CDR3 region is CASSKYRDRVQETQYF. CDR3 nucleotide sequence: TGTGCCAGTAGTAAATACCGGGACAGGGTACAAGAGACCCAGTACTTC.

DNA for the CDR3: TGTGCCAGCAGCTCCCGACCCGGGTCATACAATGAGCAGTTCTTC. Amino acid sequence: CASSSRPGSYNEQFF. The rearrangement joins TRBV7-2 to TRBJ2-1; the D is unclear. V shed 4 bases and J shed 4 bases, with 14 bases lying between them. The CDR3 covers 15 residues. CDR1 is SGHTA and CDR2 is FQGNSA in the germline V gene.

This clone is a singleton in its sample. The chain combines TRBV4-1 with TRBJ1-4; a possible D gene is TRBD1 (5 bases). Germline CDR1 and CDR2: MGHRA and YSYEKL. Trimming shortened V by 2 bases and J by 6 bases, and 10 bases separated the two germline ends. The CDR3 is made up of 14 amino acids. The DNA of the CDR3 is TGCGCCAGCAGCCAACGATCCAGGGATGAAAAACTGTTTTTT. This sequence encodes CASSQRSRDEKLFF.

This clone was found once. This sequence joins TRBV19 and TRBJ1-4; D is possibly TRBD1 (5 bases). V gave up 3 bases and J gave up 7 bases, with 12 bases separating them. This CDR3 is built from 14 residues. Per the germline V gene, CDR1 is LNHDA and CDR2 is SQIVND (reference sequence). The CDR3 is CASSIPRESEKLFF. CDR3 in DNA: TGTGCCAGTAGTATCCCCAGGGAAAGTGAAAAACTGTTTTTT. The full variable domain, in which reference TRBV19 and TRBJ1-4 provide the parts outside the CDR3, is DGGITQSPKYLFRKEGQNVTLSCEQNLNHDAMYWYRQDPGQGLRLIYYSQIVNDFQKGDIAEGYSVSREKKESFPLTVTSAQKNPTAFYLCASSIPRESEKLFFGSGTQLSVL.

This clone was counted between two and nine times. V gene TRBV7-2 combines with J gene TRBJ1-5; D uncertain. This CDR3 region has 13 residues. Trimming took off 5 bases at V and 6 bases at J, with 11 bases between the two ends. The germline V gene has CDR1 SGHTA and CDR2 FQGNSA. CDR3 bases: TGTGCCAGCAGCCTGGCCACAACTCAGCCCCAGCATTTT. This gives the protein CASSLATTQPQHF.